This T cell receptor beta chain stems from a study of blood T cell repertoires in COVID-19. For the study at large: The United States, Italy and Spain provided the acute and convalescent COVID-19 samples. T cells, B-cell-depleted T cells, or PBMCs provided the cDNA or gDNA that served as material.

In the study's own analysis: Reference gene primer amplification yielded estimated nucleated cell counts. TCRdb keeps only in-frame clones here, not all; method: immunoSEQ multiplex PCR. The DNA gave D and trimming, while V, J and clone size come from that table. This table has thousands of clones, approximately 86% appearing once. The CDR3 totals 14 residues. The germline V and J ends were trimmed by 1 base and 7 bases, with 10 bases remaining between them. CDR1 is SNHLY and CDR2 is FYNNEI in the germline V gene. The source material was peripheral blood. This clonotype was obtained from a human donor with active COVID-19. The donor label of this sample is uncertain. The V gene is TRBV2, the J gene TRBJ2-2, with a possible D match to TRBD2 (6 bases). CDR3 bases: TGTGCCAGCAGTGAAGTCCGGGAGCACGGGGAGCTGTTTTTT. It yields the protein CASSEVREHGELFF.